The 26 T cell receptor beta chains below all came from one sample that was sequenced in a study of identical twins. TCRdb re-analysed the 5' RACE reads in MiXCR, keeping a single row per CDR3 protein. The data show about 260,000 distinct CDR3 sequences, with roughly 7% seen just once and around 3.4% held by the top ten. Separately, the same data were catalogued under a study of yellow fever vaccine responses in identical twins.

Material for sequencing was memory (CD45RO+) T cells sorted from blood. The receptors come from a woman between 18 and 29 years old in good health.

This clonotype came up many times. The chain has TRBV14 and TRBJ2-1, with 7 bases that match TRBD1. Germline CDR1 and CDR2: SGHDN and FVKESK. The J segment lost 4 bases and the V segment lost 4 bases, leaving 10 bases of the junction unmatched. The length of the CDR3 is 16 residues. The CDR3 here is CASSPLPGTAYNEQFF. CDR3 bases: TGTGCCAGCAGCCCCCTCCCCGGGACAGCGTACAATGAGCAGTTCTTC.

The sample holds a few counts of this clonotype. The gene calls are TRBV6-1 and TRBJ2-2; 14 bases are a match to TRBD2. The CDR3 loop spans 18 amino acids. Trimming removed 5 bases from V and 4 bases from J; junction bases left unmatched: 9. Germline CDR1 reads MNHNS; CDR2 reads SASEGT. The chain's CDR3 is CASSTPGLAGVGTGELFF. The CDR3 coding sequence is TGTGCCAGCAGTACACCGGGACTAGCGGGAGTGGGCACCGGGGAGCTGTTTTTT.

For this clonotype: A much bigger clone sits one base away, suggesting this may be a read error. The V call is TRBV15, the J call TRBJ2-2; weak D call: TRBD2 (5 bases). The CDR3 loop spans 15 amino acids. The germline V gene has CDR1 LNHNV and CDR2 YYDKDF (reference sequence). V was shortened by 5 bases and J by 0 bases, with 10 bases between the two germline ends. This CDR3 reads CATSWTGTNTGELFF. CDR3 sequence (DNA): TGTGCCACCAGCTGGACGGGGACGAACACCGGGGAGCTGTTTTTT.

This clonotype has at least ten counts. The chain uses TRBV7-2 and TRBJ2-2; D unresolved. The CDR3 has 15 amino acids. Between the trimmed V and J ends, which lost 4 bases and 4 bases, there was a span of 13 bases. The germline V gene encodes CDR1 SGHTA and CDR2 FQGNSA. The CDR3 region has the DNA TGTGCCAGCAGCTGGACCCCCGTGAGCACCGGGGAGCTGTTTTTT. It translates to CASSWTPVSTGELFF. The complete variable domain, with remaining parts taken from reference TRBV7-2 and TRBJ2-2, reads GAGVSQSPSNKVTEKGKDVELRCDPISGHTALYWYRQSLGQGLEFLIYFQGNSAPDKSGLPSDRFSAERTGGSVSTLTIQRTQQEDSAVYLCASSWTPVSTGELFFGEGSRLTVL.

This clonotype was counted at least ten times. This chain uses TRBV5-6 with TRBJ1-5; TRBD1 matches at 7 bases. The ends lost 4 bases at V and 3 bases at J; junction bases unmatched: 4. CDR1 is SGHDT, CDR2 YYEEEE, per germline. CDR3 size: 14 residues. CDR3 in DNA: TGTGCCAGCAGCGACGGGACAGCCAATCAGCCCCAGCATTTT. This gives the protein CASSDGTANQPQHF.

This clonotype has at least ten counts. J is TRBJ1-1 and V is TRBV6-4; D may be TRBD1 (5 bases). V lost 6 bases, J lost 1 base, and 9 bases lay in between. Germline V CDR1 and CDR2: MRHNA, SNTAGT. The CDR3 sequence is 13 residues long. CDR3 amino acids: CASRLQENTEAFF. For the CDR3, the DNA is TGTGCCAGCAGATTACAGGAGAACACTGAAGCTTTCTTT.

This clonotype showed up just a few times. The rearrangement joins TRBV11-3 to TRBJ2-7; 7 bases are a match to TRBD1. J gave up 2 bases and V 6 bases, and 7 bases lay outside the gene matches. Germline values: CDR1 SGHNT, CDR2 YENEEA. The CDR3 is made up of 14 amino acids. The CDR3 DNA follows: TGTGCCAGCAGTCTGACAGGGCTGACCTACGAGCAGTACTTC. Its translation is CASSLTGLTYEQYF.

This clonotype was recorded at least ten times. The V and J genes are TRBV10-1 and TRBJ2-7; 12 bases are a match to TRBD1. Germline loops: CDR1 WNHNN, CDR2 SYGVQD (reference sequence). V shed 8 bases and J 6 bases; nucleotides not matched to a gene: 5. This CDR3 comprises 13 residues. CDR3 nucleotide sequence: TGCGCCAGCGGGGGACAGGGGGCTGGCGAGCAGTACTTC. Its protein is CASGGQGAGEQYF.

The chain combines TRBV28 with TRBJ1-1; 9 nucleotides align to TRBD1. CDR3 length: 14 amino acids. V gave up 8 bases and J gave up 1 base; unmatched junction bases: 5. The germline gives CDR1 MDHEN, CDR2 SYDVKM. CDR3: CASPRTGENTEAFF. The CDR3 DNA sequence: TGTGCCAGCCCGAGGACAGGGGAGAACACTGAAGCTTTCTTT.

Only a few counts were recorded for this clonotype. The CDR3 nucleotides read TGTGCCAGCAGCGGACAGATTTATGGCTACACCTTC. It codes for CASSGQIYGYTF. The chain employs TRBV25-1 and TRBJ1-2; TRBD1 is a possible D gene (6 bases). This CDR3 is built from 12 residues. Trimming pared 6 bases from V and 5 bases from J, leaving 10 bases between. Germline CDR1 and CDR2: MGHDK and SYGVNS.

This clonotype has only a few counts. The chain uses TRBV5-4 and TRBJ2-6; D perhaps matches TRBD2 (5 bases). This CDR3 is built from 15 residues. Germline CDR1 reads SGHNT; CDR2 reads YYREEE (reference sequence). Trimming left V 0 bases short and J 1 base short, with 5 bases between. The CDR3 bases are TGTGCCAGCAGCTTGGGGGAGTCTGGGGCCAACGTCCTGACTTTC. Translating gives CASSLGESGANVLTF.

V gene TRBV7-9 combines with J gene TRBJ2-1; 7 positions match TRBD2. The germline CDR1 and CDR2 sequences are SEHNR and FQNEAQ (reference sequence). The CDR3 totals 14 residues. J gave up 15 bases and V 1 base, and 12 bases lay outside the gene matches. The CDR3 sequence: CASSLGTSLPLPFF. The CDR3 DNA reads TGTGCCAGCAGCTTAGGGACTAGTCTCCCTCTTCCGTTCTTC.

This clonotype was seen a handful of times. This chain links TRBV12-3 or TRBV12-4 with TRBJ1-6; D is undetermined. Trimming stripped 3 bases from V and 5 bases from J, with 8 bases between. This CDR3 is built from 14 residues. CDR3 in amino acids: CASSFVQDNSPLHF. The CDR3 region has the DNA TGTGCCAGCAGTTTTGTGCAAGATAATTCACCCCTCCACTTT.

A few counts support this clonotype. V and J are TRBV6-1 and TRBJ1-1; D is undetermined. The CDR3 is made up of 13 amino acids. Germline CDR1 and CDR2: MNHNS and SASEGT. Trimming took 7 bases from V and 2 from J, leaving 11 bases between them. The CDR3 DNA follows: TGTGCCAGCACCGAACGGGGTAACACTGAAGCTTTCTTT. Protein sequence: CASTERGNTEAFF.

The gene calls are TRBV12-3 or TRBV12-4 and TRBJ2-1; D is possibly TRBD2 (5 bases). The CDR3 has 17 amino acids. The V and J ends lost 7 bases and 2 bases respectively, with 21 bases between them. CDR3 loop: CASTTPGVESAYNEQFF. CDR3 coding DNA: TGTGCCAGCACCACCCCCGGGGTGGAATCGGCCTACAATGAGCAGTTCTTC.

CDR3 loop: CASTPSGWNEQFF. The CDR3 region has the DNA TGTGCCAGCACCCCCTCGGGGTGGAATGAGCAGTTCTTC. The chain has TRBV28 and TRBJ2-1; a possible D gene is TRBD2 (5 bases). This CDR3 is 13 amino acids long. Germline V CDR1 and CDR2: MDHEN, SYDVKM. Trimming took 7 bases from V and 7 from J, leaving 14 bases between them.

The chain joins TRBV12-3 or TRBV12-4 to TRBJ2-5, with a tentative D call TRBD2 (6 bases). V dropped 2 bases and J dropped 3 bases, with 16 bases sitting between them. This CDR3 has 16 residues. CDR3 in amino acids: CASSLQPGVEKETQYF. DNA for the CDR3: TGTGCCAGCAGTTTACAACCGGGAGTCGAAAAAGAGACCCAGTACTTC.

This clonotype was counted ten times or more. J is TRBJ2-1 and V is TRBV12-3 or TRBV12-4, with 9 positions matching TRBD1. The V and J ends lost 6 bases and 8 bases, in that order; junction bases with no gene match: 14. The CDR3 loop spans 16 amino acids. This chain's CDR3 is CASSRPTGGASHEQFF. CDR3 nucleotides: TGTGCCAGCAGCAGACCTACAGGGGGCGCATCCCATGAGCAGTTCTTC.

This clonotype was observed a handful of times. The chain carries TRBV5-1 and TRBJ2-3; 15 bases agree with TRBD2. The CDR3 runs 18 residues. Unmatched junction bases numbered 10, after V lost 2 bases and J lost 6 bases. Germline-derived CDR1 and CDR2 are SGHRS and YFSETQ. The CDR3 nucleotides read TGCGCCAGCAGCTTACGGACTAGCGGGAGGGCCGTTGGGGATACGCAGTATTTT. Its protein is CASSLRTSGRAVGDTQYF.

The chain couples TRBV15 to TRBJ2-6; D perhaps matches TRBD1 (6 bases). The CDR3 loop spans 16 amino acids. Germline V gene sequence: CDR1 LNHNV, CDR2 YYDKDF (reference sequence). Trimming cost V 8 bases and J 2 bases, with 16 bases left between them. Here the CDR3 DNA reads TGTGCCACCTCGGCCTCAGGGGCGGCTGGGGCCAACGTCCTGACTTTC. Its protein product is CATSASGAAGANVLTF.

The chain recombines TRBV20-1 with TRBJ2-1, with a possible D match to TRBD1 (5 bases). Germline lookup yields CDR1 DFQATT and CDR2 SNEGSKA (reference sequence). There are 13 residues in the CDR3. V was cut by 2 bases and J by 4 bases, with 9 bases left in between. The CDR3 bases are TGCAGTGCTAGACCGACAGAATACAATGAGCAGTTCTTC. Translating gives CSARPTEYNEQFF.

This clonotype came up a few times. CDR3 in DNA: TGTGCCAGCAGGTCCCAGGGCAAGGGTGATAACTATGGCTACACCTTC. Its protein product is CASRSQGKGDNYGYTF. The V call is TRBV12-3 or TRBV12-4, the J call TRBJ1-2; D is possibly TRBD1 (5 bases). CDR3 size: 16 residues. Trimming shortened V by 6 bases and J by 1 base, and 18 bases separated the two germline ends.

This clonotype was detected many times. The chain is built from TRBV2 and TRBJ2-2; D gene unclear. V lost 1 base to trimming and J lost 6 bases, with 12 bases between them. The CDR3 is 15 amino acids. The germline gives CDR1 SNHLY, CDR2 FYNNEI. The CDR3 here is CASSEGKVFPGELFF. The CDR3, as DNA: TGTGCCAGCAGTGAAGGGAAAGTATTCCCCGGGGAGCTGTTTTTT.

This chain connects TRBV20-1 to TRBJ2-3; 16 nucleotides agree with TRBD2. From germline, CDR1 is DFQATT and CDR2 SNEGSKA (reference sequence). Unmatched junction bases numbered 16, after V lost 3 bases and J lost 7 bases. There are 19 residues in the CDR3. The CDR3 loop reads CSASRLPGTSGGAKNTQYF. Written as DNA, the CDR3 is TGCAGTGCTAGCCGACTCCCCGGGACTAGCGGGGGGGCCAAGAATACGCAGTATTTT.

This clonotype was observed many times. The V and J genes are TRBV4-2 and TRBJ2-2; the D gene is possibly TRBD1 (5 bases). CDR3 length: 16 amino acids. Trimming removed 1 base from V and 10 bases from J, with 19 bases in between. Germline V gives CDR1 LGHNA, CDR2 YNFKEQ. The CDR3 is CASSQATNTAGMELFF. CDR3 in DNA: TGTGCCAGCAGCCAAGCCACCAATACCGCAGGGATGGAGCTGTTTTTT.

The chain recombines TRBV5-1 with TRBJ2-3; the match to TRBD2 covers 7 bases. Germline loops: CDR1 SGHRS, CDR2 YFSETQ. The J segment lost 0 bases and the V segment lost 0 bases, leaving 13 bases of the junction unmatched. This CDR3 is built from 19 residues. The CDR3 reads CASSLAKGVRAGSTDTQYF. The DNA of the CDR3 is TGCGCCAGCAGCTTGGCCAAGGGCGTCCGAGCGGGGAGCACAGATACGCAGTATTTT.